One T cell receptor beta chain is described in this entry. Its cognate antigen is unknown. From germline, CDR1 is LGHNA and CDR2 YSLEER. The V gene lost 4 bases and the J gene lost 4 bases, with 13 bases spanning the gap. The CDR3 has 15 amino acids. This record comes from a study of cytomegalovirus exposure and HLA in healthy donors. Study overall: An early data release held tens of millions of unique TCRs from HLA-typed donors. General study findings and limits: Immune exposure data for these donors was limited to CMV serostatus.

A multiplex PCR was run with 60 Vbeta primers and 13 Jbeta primers. Repertoires were generated with immunoSEQ multiplex PCR, while TCRdb's copy carries only in-frame clones and drops some. Altogether over 150,000 clones are present, roughly 80% being singletons, with the ten largest covering about 7%. The clonotype was recovered from a woman in her 30s in good health and CMV-seropositive. The gene calls are TRBV4-3 and TRBJ1-4; TRBD1 is a possible D gene (6 bases). Sequencing was performed on PBMCs. CDR3 DNA sequence: TGCGCCAGCAGCCGGGGGGGACACTATAATGAAAAACTGTTTTTT. It codes for CASSRGGHYNEKLFF.